This TCR beta chain was recovered during a study of STAT5B mutations in CD4+ large granular lymphocyte leukemia. Germline CDR1 is MDHEN and CDR2 is SYDVKM. Deletions cut 3 bases from V and 5 bases from J, with 13 bases between. The CDR3 has 14 amino acids. Study-wide results and limits: Compared with healthy controls (2/35), patient top clones favored TRBV06 (8/27).

Assay used: immunoSEQ multiplex PCR; TCRdb lists only in-frame clones, some missing. The sample lists 25,000 to 40,000 clones; about 70% were seen once. With respect to this clone: Its matching antigen is unknown.

The clonotype originates from a human donor in good health. Sequenced sample: CD4+ T cells from blood buffy coats. This chain uses TRBV28 with TRBJ1-2; the D is unclear. The CDR3 DNA follows: TGTGCCAGCAGTTTCCCACCGCCAGAGTATGGCTACACCTTC. Translated, it gives CASSFPPPEYGYTF.